This TCR beta chain was profiled in a study of naive and memory T cell subsets. Study-level points and caveats: Over 90% of naive TCR sequences appeared only once, unlike memory subsets.

This clonotype has more than one count but fewer than ten. Antigen unknown. CD8 T cells were positively selected from what remained after CD4 positive selection. Cells stained for CD3, CD4, CD8, CD45RA, CD27 and viability were sorted into four CD45RA/CD27 subsets. The beta constant-region primer was an equimolar mix of two oligonucleotides covering TRBC1 and TRBC2. TCRdb re-derived calls from the UMI-ligation and nested PCR reads in MiXCR, one entry per CDR3 protein. The sample contains about 150,000 distinct CDR3 sequences, about 15% of which appear only once. With 5 bases removed from V and 1 base from J, the gap between germline ends came to 12 bases. The CDR3 is 14 amino acids. Germline V gene sequence: CDR1 DFQATT, CDR2 SNEGSKA (reference sequence).

The sequence derives from a human donor in good health. The chain uses TRBV20-1 and TRBJ2-1; tentative D call: TRBD1 (6 bases). The sequenced material came from naive CD4+ T cells from blood. The CDR3: CSARPRGSYNEQFF. CDR3 nucleotides: TGCAGTGCTCGGCCAAGGGGGTCCTACAATGAGCAGTTCTTC.